This T cell receptor (beta chain) was recovered during a study of ipilimumab plus nivolumab after autologous stem cell transplantation. Produced via immunoSEQ multiplex PCR; TCRdb's table is partial and in-frame only. The repertoire has some 45,000 clones, around nine tenths of them found once; the top ten carry around 0.9%. CDR3 length equals 14 residues. V shed 4 bases and J shed 4 bases, with 14 bases lying between them. In germline, CDR1 is SGDLS, CDR2 YYNGEE. The sequence was collected from a male donor with multiple myeloma. The chain has TRBV9 and TRBJ2-5; TRBD2 might be the D (5 bases). The sample in question was PBMCs, obtained in a trial of ipilimumab plus nivolumab as post-transplant consolidation. CDR3 nucleotides: TGTGCCAGCAGCCCCCGGAACGGGGTAGAGACCCAGTACTTC. This codes for CASSPRNGVETQYF.